This T cell receptor (beta chain) comes out of a study of blood T cells in healthy people across ages. Study-wide findings and caveats: In older individuals, TCR beta diversity per million T cells was lower, falling roughly linearly with age. Long-lived and aged donors differed, with more naive CD4+ cells and higher diversity in the long-lived.

Remarks on this clonotype: Its antigen is unidentified.

The CDR3 runs 14 residues. CDR1 SGHTA and CDR2 FQGNSA come from the germline V gene. V shed 4 bases and J 7 bases; nucleotides not matched to a gene: 5. Combining a sample-barcoded 5' primer with a J-beta primer mix, a second PCR ran for roughly 6 to 11 cycles. MiXCR, applied by TCRdb to the 5' RACE reads, yields one record per CDR3 protein. Among more than 500,000 distinct CDR3 sequences listed, roughly a quarter were seen once. The sample was also linked to a second study, of T cells of mothers and their children. This second study notes: The study obtained over 8 million TCR beta CDR3 reads per mother and some 3 million per child. Slightly higher but non-significant overlap marked related mother-child pairs versus unrelated pairs.

The source of this sequence is a boy between 2 and 10 years old in good health. Material: blood. The chain has TRBV7-2 and TRBJ2-7; 12 nucleotides line up with TRBD1. In DNA, the CDR3 is TGTGCCAGCAGCTCGGGACAGGGGGCTTGGGAGCAGTACTTC. This encodes CASSSGQGAWEQYF.